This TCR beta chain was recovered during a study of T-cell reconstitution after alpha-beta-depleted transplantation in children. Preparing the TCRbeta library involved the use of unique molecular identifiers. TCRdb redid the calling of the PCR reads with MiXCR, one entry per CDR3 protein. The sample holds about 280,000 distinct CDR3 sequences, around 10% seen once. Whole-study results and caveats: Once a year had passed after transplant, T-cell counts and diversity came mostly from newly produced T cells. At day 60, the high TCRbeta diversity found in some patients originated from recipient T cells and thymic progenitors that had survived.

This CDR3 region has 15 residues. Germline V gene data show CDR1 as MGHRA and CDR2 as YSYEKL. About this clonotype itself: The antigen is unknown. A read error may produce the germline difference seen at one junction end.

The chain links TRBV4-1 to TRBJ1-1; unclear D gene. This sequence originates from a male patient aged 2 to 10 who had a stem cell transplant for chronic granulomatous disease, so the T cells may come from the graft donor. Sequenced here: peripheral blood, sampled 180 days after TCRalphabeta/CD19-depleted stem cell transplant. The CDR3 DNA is TGCGCCAGCGGCCAAGTATCTACAGTGAACACTGAAGCTTTCTTT. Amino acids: CASGQVSTVNTEAFF.